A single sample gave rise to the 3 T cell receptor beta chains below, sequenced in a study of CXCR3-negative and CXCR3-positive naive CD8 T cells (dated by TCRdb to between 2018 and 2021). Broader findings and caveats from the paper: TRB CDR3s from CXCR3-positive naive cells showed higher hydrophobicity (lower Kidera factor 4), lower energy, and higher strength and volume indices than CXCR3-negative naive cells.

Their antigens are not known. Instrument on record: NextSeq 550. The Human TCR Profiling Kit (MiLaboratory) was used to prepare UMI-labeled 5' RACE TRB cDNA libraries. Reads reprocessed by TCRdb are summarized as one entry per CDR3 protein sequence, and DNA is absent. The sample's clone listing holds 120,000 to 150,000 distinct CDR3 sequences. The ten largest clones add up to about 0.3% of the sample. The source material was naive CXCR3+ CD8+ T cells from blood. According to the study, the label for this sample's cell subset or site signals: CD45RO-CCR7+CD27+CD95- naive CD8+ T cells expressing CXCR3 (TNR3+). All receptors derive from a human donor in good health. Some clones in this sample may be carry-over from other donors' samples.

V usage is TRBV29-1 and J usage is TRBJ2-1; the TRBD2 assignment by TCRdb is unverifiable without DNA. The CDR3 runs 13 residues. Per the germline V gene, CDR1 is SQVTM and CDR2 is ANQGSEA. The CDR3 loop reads CSVGLAGGNEQFF.

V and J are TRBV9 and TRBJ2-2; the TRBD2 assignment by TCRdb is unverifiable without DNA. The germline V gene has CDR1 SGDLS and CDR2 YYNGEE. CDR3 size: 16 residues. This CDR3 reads CASSVPSGGGTGELFF. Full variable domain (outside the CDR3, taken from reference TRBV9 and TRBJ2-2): DSGVTQTPKHLITATGQRVTLRCSPRSGDLSVYWYQQSLDQGLQFLIQYYNGEERAKGNILERFSAQQFPDLHSELNLSSLELGDSALYFCASSVPSGGGTGELFFGEGSRLTVL.

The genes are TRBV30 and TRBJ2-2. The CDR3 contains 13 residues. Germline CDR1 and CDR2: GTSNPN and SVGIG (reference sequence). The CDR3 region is CAWSVGPGTELFF.